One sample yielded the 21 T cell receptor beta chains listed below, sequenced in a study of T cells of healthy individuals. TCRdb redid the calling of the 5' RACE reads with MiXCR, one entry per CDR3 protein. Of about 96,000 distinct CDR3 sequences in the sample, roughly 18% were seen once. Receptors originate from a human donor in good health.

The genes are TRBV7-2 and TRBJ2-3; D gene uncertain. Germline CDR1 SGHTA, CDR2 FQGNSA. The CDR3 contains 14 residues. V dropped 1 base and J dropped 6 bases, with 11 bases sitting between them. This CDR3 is CASSLVGGPDTQYF. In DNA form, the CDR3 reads TGTGCCAGCAGCTTAGTCGGTGGGCCGGATACGCAGTATTTT.

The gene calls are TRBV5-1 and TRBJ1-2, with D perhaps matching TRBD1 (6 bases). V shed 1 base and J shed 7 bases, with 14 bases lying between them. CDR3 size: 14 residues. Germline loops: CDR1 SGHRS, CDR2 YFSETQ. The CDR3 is CASSLPQGGAGYTF. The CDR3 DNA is TGCGCCAGCAGCTTGCCACAGGGAGGAGCTGGCTACACCTTC. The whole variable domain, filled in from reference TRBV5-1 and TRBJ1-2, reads KAGVTQTPRYLIKTRGQQVTLSCSPISGHRSVSWYQQTPGQGLQFLFEYFSETQRNKGNFPGRFSGRQFSNSRSEMNVSTLELGDSALYLCASSLPQGGAGYTFGSGTRLTVV.

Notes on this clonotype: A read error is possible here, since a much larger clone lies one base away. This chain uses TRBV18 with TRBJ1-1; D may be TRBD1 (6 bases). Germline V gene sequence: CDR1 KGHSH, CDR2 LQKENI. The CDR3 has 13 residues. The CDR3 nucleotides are TGTGTCAGCTCTTGGACAGAGAACACTGAAGCTTTCTTT. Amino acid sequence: CVSSWTENTEAFF.

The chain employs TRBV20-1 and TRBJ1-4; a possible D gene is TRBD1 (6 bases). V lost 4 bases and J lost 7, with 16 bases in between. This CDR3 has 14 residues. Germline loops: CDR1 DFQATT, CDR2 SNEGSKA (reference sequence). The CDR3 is CSAIFGGITEKLFF. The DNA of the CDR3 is TGCAGTGCTATATTTGGGGGCATTACTGAAAAACTGTTTTTT.

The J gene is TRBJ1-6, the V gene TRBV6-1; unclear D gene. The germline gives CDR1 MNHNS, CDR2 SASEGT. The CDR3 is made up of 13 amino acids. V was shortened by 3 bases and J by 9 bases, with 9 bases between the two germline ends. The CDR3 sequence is CASSEREASPLHF. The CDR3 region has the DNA TGTGCCAGCAGTGAGCGAGAAGCTTCACCCCTCCACTTT.

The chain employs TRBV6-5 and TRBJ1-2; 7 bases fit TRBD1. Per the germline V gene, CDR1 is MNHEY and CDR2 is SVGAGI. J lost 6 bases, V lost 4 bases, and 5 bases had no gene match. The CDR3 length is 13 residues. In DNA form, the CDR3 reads TGTGCCAGCAGTTTTTACAGGGGAGATGGCTACACCTTC. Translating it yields CASSFYRGDGYTF.

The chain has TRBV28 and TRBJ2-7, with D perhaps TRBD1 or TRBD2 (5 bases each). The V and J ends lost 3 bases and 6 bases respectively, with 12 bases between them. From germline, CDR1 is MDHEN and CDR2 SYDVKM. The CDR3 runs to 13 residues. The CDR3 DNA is TGTGCCAGCAGTTTTCCCAGGGACGGCGAGCAGTACTTC. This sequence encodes CASSFPRDGEQYF.

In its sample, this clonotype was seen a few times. The CDR3 DNA is TGCAGTGCTAGAGACAGGGTTAGCCCCACTGAAGCTTTCTTT. Amino acids: CSARDRVSPTEAFF. This sequence joins TRBV20-1 and TRBJ1-1, with D perhaps TRBD1 (5 bases). Germline lookup yields CDR1 DFQATT and CDR2 SNEGSKA (reference sequence). V was shortened by 0 bases and J by 4 bases, with 12 bases between the two germline ends. The CDR3 is 14 amino acids.

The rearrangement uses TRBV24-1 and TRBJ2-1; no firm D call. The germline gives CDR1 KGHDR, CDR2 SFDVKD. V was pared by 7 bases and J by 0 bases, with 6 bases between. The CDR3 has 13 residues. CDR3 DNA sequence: TGTGCCACCAGAGGAAACTCCTACAATGAGCAGTTCTTC. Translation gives CATRGNSYNEQFF.

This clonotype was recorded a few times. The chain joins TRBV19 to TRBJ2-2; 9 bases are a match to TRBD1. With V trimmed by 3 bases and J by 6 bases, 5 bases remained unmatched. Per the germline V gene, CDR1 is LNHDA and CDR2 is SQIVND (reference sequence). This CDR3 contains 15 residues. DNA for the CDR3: TGTGCCAGTAGTATGCAACAGGGGGCCGCCGGGGAGCTGTTTTTT. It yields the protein CASSMQQGAAGELFF.

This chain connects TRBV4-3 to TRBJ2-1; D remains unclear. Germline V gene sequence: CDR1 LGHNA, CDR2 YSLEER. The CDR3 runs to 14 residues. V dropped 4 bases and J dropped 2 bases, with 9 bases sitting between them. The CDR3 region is CASSLRVTYNEQFF. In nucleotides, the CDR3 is TGCGCCAGCAGCCTCAGAGTTACCTACAATGAGCAGTTCTTC.

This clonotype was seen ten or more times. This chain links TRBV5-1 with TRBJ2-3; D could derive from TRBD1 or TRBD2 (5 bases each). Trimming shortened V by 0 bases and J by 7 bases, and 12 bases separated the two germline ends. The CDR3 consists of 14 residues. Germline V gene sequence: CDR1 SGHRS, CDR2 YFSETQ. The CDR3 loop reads CASSLEAGDHTQYF. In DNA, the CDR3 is TGCGCCAGCAGCTTGGAAGCCGGGGACCATACGCAGTATTTT.

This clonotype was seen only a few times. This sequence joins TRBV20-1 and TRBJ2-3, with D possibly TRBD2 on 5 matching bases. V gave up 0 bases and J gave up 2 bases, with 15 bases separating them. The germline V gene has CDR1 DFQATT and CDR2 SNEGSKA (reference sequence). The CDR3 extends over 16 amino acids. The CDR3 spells CSAREEGRTYTDTQYF. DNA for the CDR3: TGCAGTGCTAGAGAGGAAGGGAGAACCTACACAGATACGCAGTATTTT.

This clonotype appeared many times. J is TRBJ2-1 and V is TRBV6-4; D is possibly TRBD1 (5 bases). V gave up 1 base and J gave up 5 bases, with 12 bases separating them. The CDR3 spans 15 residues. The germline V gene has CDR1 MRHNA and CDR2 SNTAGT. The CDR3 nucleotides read TGTGCCAGCAGTGACTTTACAGGAATTGACAATGAGCAGTTCTTC. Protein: CASSDFTGIDNEQFF.

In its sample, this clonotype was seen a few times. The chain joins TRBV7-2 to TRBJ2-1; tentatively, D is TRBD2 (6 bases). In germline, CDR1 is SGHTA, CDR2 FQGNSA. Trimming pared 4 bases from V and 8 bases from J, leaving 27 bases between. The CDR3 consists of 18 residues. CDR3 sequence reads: CASSSLGASEIRRDEQFF. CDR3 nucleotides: TGTGCCAGCAGCTCTCTAGGGGCTAGCGAAATCCGGAGGGATGAGCAGTTCTTC.

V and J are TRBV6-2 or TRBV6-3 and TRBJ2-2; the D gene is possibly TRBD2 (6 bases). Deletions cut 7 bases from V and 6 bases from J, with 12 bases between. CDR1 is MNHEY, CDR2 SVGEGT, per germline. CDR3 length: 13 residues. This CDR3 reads CASNLAPPGELFF. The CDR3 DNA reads TGTGCCAGCAATCTAGCGCCCCCCGGGGAGCTGTTTTTT.

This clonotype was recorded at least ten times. CDR3 sequence (DNA): TGTGCCAGCAGCCCTCGGGACGGGGAGCTGTTTTTT. Residues: CASSPRDGELFF. The V gene is TRBV5-5, the J gene TRBJ2-2; the D gene is possibly TRBD2 (5 bases). From germline, CDR1 is SGHKS and CDR2 YYEKEE (reference sequence). V was pared by 4 bases and J by 7 bases, with 8 bases between. The CDR3 sequence is 12 residues long.

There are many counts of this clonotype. CDR3 in amino acids: CSATTGGVGFNSPLHF. The CDR3 DNA follows: TGCAGTGCTACCACTGGGGGGGTCGGATTTAATTCACCCCTCCACTTT. V is TRBV20-1 and J is TRBJ1-6, with D perhaps TRBD1 (5 bases). V shed 4 bases and J shed 6 bases, with 19 bases lying between them. Germline V gene data show CDR1 as DFQATT and CDR2 as SNEGSKA (reference sequence). The CDR3 totals 16 residues.

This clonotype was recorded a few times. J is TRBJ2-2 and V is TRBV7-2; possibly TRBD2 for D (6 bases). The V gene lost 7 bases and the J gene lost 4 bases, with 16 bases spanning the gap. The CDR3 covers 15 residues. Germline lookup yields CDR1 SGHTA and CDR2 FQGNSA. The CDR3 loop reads CASTLTRAGTGELFF. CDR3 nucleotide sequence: TGTGCCAGCACCCTAACTAGAGCGGGCACCGGGGAGCTGTTTTTT.

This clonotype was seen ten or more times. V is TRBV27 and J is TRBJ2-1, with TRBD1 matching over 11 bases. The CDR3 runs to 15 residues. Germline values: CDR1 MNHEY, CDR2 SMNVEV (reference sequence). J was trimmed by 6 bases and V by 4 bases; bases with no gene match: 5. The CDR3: CASSWTGGGVNEQFF. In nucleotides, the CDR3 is TGTGCCAGCAGTTGGACAGGGGGCGGCGTCAATGAGCAGTTCTTC.

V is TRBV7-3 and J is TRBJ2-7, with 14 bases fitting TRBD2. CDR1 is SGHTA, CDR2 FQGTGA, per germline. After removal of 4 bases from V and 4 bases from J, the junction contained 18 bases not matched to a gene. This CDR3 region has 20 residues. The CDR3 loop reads CASSSRGGANRTSGRYEQYF. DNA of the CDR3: TGTGCCAGCAGCTCAAGAGGGGGAGCCAACCGGACTAGCGGGAGGTACGAGCAGTACTTC.